Below, 23 T cell receptor beta chains from the same sample are listed, as sequenced in a study of T cells in Graves' hyperthyroidism and ophthalmopathy. TCR beta CDR3 region amplification was performed from RNA transcripts. When the TCR CDR3 underwent first-round RT-PCR, the HTBI primer set was used. MiXCR, run by TCRdb on the multiplex PCR reads, gives a single entry per CDR3 protein. Counted here are roughly 250,000 distinct CDR3 sequences, around 22% occurring once; the ten biggest clones make up around two thirds. Specimen: blood. The receptors here all came from a man aged 25 to 40 with Graves' ophthalmopathy.

The genes are TRBV30 and TRBJ2-7, with 10 bases aligning to TRBD2. The CDR3 is 15 residues long. Germline CDR1 and CDR2: GTSNPN and SVGIG (reference sequence). V lost 3 bases to trimming and J lost 2 bases; unmatched junction nucleotides: 7. The CDR3 DNA is TGTGCCTGGAGGGGGGGGAGCGGGAGGGCCTACGAGCAGTACTTC. This gives the protein CAWRGGSGRAYEQYF.

This clonotype was observed many times. The chain carries TRBV11-2 and TRBJ1-1, with 7 nucleotides matching TRBD1. The V gene's germline CDR1 is SGHAT and CDR2 FQNNGV. J was trimmed by 1 base and V by 5 bases; bases with no gene match: 4. This CDR3 region has 14 residues. Written as DNA, the CDR3 is TGTGCCAGCAGCGTAGGGGGCTGGAACACTGAAGCTTTCTTT. This translates into CASSVGGWNTEAFF.

This clonotype was recorded at least ten times. The chain recombines TRBV12-3 or TRBV12-4 with TRBJ2-1; D call uncertain. The CDR3 consists of 11 residues. Trimming shortened V by 3 bases and J by 6 bases, and 3 bases separated the two germline ends. This CDR3 is CASSFTNEQFF. The CDR3 DNA sequence: TGTGCCAGCAGTTTCACCAATGAGCAGTTCTTC.

This clonotype was detected ten times or more. The chain recombines TRBV7-2 with TRBJ2-7; D is undetermined. The germline V gene encodes CDR1 SGHTA and CDR2 FQGNSA. The CDR3 is 12 residues long. The germline V and J ends were trimmed by 8 bases and 2 bases, with 10 bases remaining between them. This chain's CDR3 is CASGNAAYEQYF. For the CDR3, the DNA is TGTGCCAGCGGCAACGCAGCCTACGAGCAGTACTTC.

V is TRBV3-1 and J is TRBJ1-2; D possibly corresponds to TRBD1 (6 bases). Germline CDR1 and CDR2: LGHDT and YNNKEL (reference sequence). V lost 5 bases, J lost 4 bases, and 17 bases lay in between. This CDR3 comprises 15 residues. The chain's CDR3 is CASSFFRTGSYGYTF. The CDR3 region has the DNA TGTGCCAGCAGCTTTTTCAGAACAGGGTCCTATGGCTACACCTTC.

The chain employs TRBV5-1 and TRBJ1-6; TRBD1 agrees at 12 bases. CDR1 and CDR2 from the germline V gene are SGHRS and YFSETQ. The junction had 10 bases not matched to a gene; V was cut back by 2 bases and J by 10 bases. This CDR3 region has 17 residues. This CDR3 is CASSLPPGQGAGSPLHF. The CDR3 DNA reads as TGCGCCAGCAGCTTACCCCCGGGACAGGGGGCCGGATCACCCCTCCACTTT.

The chain recombines TRBV6-1 with TRBJ1-2; 7 bases are a match to TRBD1. Germline V gene data show CDR1 as MNHNS and CDR2 as SASEGT. Trimming took 6 bases from V and 3 from J; bases not matched to a gene: 10. This CDR3 spans 15 amino acids. The CDR3 bases are TGTGCCAGCAGGCGGACCCGACAGGGAGACTATGGCTACACCTTC. This codes for CASRRTRQGDYGYTF.

Worth noting for this clonotype: Possible read error: a much larger clone is one base away. The gene calls are TRBV5-1 and TRBJ1-1; D call uncertain. The CDR3 runs to 12 residues. Germline V gives CDR1 SGHRS, CDR2 YFSETQ. The CDR3 nucleotides read TGTGCCAGCAGCTTGTTTGGCACTGAACCTTTCTTT. Translating gives CASSLFGTEPFF. The full variable domain, completed using reference TRBV5-1 and TRBJ1-1, is KAGVTQTPRYLIKTRGQQVTLSCSPISGHRSVSWYQQTPGQGLQFLFEYFSETQRNKGNFPGRFSGRQFSNSRSEMNVSTLELGDSALYLCASSLFGTEPFFGQGTRLTVV.

The CDR3 DNA reads TGTGCCAGCAGCTTAGCGGGAAGGGTGCAGTTCTTC. This translates into CASSLAGRVQFF. The chain combines TRBV7-2 with TRBJ2-1; no definite D call. V shed 0 bases and J shed 12 bases, with 9 bases lying between them. Germline-derived CDR1 and CDR2 are SGHTA and FQGNSA. The CDR3 is 12 residues long.

The chain has TRBV20-1 and TRBJ2-7, with 7 bases identical to TRBD1. The V and J ends lost 5 bases and 2 bases, in that order; junction bases with no gene match: 6. Germline lookup yields CDR1 DFQATT and CDR2 SNEGSKA (reference sequence). This CDR3 is 13 amino acids long. The CDR3 nucleotides read TGCAGTGCTCTTCGGCAGGGGGCCTACGAGCAGTACTTC. Translated: CSALRQGAYEQYF.

This clonotype has a handful of counts. The chain is built from TRBV10-3 and TRBJ2-7; D uncertain. V was clipped by 2 bases and J by 5 bases, with 4 bases between them. This CDR3 has 11 amino acids. Germline CDR1 and CDR2: ENHRY and SYGVKD. The CDR3 here is CAISEQNEQYF. CDR3 DNA sequence: TGTGCCATCAGTGAGCAGAACGAGCAGTACTTC.

This clonotype has just a few counts. V and J are TRBV10-3 and TRBJ1-2; the D is unclear. The CDR3 sequence is 16 residues long. V dropped 3 bases and J dropped 6 bases, with 20 bases sitting between them. The germline V gene encodes CDR1 ENHRY and CDR2 SYGVKD. CDR3 in amino acids: CAISDRLLAPGNGYTF. In DNA form, the CDR3 reads TGTGCCATCAGTGACCGATTATTGGCTCCCGGGAATGGCTACACCTTC.

This rearrangement joins TRBV14 to TRBJ2-1; 8 nucleotides align to TRBD2. The CDR3 loop spans 15 amino acids. CDR1 is SGHDN and CDR2 is FVKESK in the germline V gene. J was trimmed by 6 bases and V by 1 base; bases with no gene match: 5. The CDR3 region has the DNA TGTGCCAGCAGCCAAGTTTTTGCGGGGGGCAATGAGCAGTTCTTC. Protein sequence: CASSQVFAGGNEQFF.

This clonotype was seen a few times. The J gene is TRBJ2-7, the V gene TRBV29-1; D gene unclear. The CDR3 has 14 amino acids. The V and J ends lost 4 bases and 2 bases respectively, with 15 bases between them. Germline V gene lookup returns CDR1 SQVTM and CDR2 ANQGSEA. CDR3 residues: CSVVPVAKTYEQYF. CDR3 bases: TGCAGCGTTGTCCCAGTAGCCAAGACCTACGAGCAGTACTTC.

This clonotype occurred many times. The chain combines TRBV24-1 with TRBJ2-3; TRBD2 aligns across 7 bases. Germline CDR1 reads KGHDR; CDR2 reads SFDVKD. The CDR3 extends over 13 amino acids. Trimming cost V 9 bases and J 3 bases; bases outside gene matches: 5. CDR3 coding DNA: TGTGCCACCGATACGGGGGGAACAGATACGCAGTATTTT. Encoded protein: CATDTGGTDTQYF.

This clonotype was counted a few times. The genes are TRBV20-1 and TRBJ1-4, with TRBD1 identical over 7 bases. CDR3 length: 15 residues. The trim removed 0 bases at V and 10 bases at J, leaving 11 bases unmatched. Germline V gene sequence: CDR1 DFQATT, CDR2 SNEGSKA (reference sequence). The chain's CDR3 is CSARDPGTAPGKLFF. CDR3 coding DNA: TGCAGTGCTAGAGATCCCGGGACAGCGCCTGGAAAACTGTTTTTT.

J is TRBJ2-6 and V is TRBV18, with D unresolved. With 1 base removed from V and 0 bases from J, the gap between germline ends came to 1 base. Germline V CDR1 and CDR2: KGHSH, LQKENI. The CDR3 covers 14 residues. This CDR3 is CASSPRSGANVLTF. CDR3 nucleotide sequence: TGTGCCAGCTCACCACGCTCTGGGGCCAACGTCCTGACTTTC.

This clonotype was seen more than once but under ten times. The junction shows a germline mismatch at one end, possibly a read error. The chain has TRBV3-1 and TRBJ2-5, with D possibly matching TRBD1 (7 bases). Germline CDR1 LGHDT, CDR2 YNNKEL (reference sequence). This CDR3 is built from 12 residues. The CDR3 sequence: CASSQGQGGLDF. CDR3 DNA: TGTGCCAGCAGCCAAGGACAGGGAGGATTGGACTTC.

This clonotype was counted many times. The chain links TRBV4-2 to TRBJ2-7; possibly TRBD2 for D (6 bases). CDR3 length equals 15 residues. The germline CDR1 and CDR2 sequences are LGHNA and YNFKEQ. V lost 1 base and J lost 0, with 10 bases in between. CDR3 loop: CASSQAQDYSYEQYF. For the CDR3, the DNA is TGTGCCAGCAGCCAAGCACAGGACTACTCCTACGAGCAGTACTTC.

The sample holds many counts of this clonotype. V usage is TRBV2 and J usage is TRBJ1-4; D possibly corresponds to TRBD1 (6 bases). Germline CDR1 SNHLY, CDR2 FYNNEI. This CDR3 is built from 14 residues. Trimming pared 8 bases from V and 0 bases from J, leaving 10 bases between. This chain's CDR3 is CASHRAATNEKLFF. CDR3 nucleotide sequence: TGTGCCAGCCACAGGGCTGCAACTAATGAAAAACTGTTTTTT.

The genes are TRBV29-1 and TRBJ2-1; D not resolved. The length of the CDR3 is 12 residues. Germline lookup yields CDR1 SQVTM and CDR2 ANQGSEA. Between the trimmed V and J ends, which lost 4 bases and 4 bases, there was a span of 8 bases. For the CDR3, the DNA is TGCAGCGTTGGTTTGATTTACAATGAGCAGTTCTTC. It codes for CSVGLIYNEQFF.

This clonotype has just a few counts. The chain combines TRBV20-1 with TRBJ2-6; the D is unclear. CDR1 is DFQATT, CDR2 SNEGSKA, per germline (reference sequence). The V gene lost 0 bases and the J gene lost 0 bases, with 18 bases spanning the gap. The CDR3 runs 19 residues. The CDR3 DNA follows: TGCAGTGCTAGAGATCCCGGCTCACCAGCCCGCTCTGGGGCCAACGTCCTGACTTTC. Its translation is CSARDPGSPARSGANVLTF.

The V and J genes are TRBV28 and TRBJ1-1; perhaps TRBD1 as D (5 bases). The V and J ends lost 8 bases and 0 bases respectively, with 13 bases between them. The CDR3 loop spans 14 amino acids. CDR1 and CDR2 (germline): MDHEN, SYDVKM. The CDR3 DNA reads TGTGCCAGCGTACTGGGACGGATGAACACTGAAGCTTTCTTT. Amino acid sequence: CASVLGRMNTEAFF.